The T cell receptor beta chain under discussion was sequenced for a study of shared clonotypes between healthy human individuals. The method was immunoSEQ multiplex PCR; TCRdb's version includes in-frame clones alone and lacks a portion of them. The sample carries millions of clones, 93% recorded once. Germline CDR1 reads SEHNR; CDR2 reads FQNEAQ (reference sequence). The CDR3 covers 16 residues. V shed 4 bases and J shed 5 bases, with 20 bases lying between them. Only CD45RO-negative cells positively selected for CCR7 counted as naive CD8 cells, so terminally differentiated effector memory CD45RA+ cells were excluded.

The sequence was obtained from a man in his late teens or twenties in good health. Some clones in this sample may be carry-over from other donors' samples. The chain joins TRBV7-9 to TRBJ2-5, with D possibly matching TRBD2 (6 bases). Material: naive CD8+ T cells from PBMCs. The CDR3 region is CASSSRRDSGGETQYF. The CDR3 DNA is TGTGCCAGCAGCTCCCGGAGGGACTCCGGAGGGGAGACCCAGTACTTC.